Listed below are T cell receptor beta chains from one sample, sequenced in a study of shared clonotypes between healthy human individuals. The table came from immunoSEQ multiplex PCR; TCRdb's copy has only in-frame clones and leaves some out. The sample gives hundreds of thousands of clones, 60% to 80% of which show up once; around 12% is in the top ten. The sample consisted of PBMCs. The receptors shown here come from a woman between 35 and 50 years old in good health. Some clones in this sample may be carry-over from other donors' samples. CDR3s include the opening cysteine and the closing phenylalanine or tryptophan.

j_gene | v_gene | CDR3aa
TRBJ1-1 | TRBV6-5 | CASSLDPTSTEAFF
TRBJ2-1 | TRBV19 | CASSPLAGGDNEQFF
TRBJ1-5 | TRBV15 | CATSRGGNSNQPQHF
TRBJ1-1 | TRBV6-4 | CASRFTGNTEAFF
TRBJ2-7 | TRBV9 | CASTKSGDGADEQYF
TRBJ1-1 | TRBV30 | CASTGDSYTEALF
TRBJ1-3 | TRBV2 | CASSGTGTHTIYF
TRBJ1-1 | TRBV29-1 | CSVARGTEAFF
TRBJ1-2 | TRBV9 | CASSVGGGVYGYTF
TRBJ2-1 | TRBV6-6 | CASSLRQGGEQFF
TRBJ1-5 | TRBV6-5 | CASKGELNQPQHF
TRBJ1-4 | TRBV19 | CASTPGGQEGEKLFF
TRBJ2-1 | TRBV4-1 | CASSRGLAGGYNEQFF
TRBJ2-1 | TRBV20-1 | CSAWDYNEQFF
TRBJ2-7 | TRBV28 | CASSSPPYSGEYEQYF
TRBJ2-2 | TRBV2 | CASSEVRSGPRELFF
TRBJ2-5 | TRBV13 | CASSFRTESETQYF
TRBJ2-3 | TRBV19 | CASSTPTRTGTQYF
TRBJ1-5 | TRBV2 | CASLQGGNQPQHF
TRBJ2-7 | TRBV4-2 | CASSQALDYSYEQYF
TRBJ2-3 | TRBV6-1 | CASSEVGQRSTDTQYF
TRBJ1-5 | TRBV28 | CASSLGGQPQHF
TRBJ2-6 | TRBV15 | CATSPLSSGANVLTF
TRBJ2-2 | TRBV10-2 | CASSVAGGIYGELFF
TRBJ2-1 | TRBV7-2 | CASRRGRGYNEQFF
TRBJ2-5 | TRBV5-4 | CASSPGNRGQETQYF
TRBJ2-7 | TRBV15 | CATSRGGTGAYEQYF
TRBJ2-2 | TRBV6-4 | CASSDSSQVGELFF